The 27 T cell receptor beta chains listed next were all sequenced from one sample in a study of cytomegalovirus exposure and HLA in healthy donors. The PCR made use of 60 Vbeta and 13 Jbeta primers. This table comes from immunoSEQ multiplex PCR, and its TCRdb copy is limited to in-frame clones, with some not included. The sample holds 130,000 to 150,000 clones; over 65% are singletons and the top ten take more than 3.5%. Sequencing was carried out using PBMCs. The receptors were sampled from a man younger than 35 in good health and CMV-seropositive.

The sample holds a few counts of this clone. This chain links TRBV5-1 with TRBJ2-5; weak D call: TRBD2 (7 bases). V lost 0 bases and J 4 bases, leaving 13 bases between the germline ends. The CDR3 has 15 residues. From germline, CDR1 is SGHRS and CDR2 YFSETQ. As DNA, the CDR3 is TGCGCCAGCAGCTTGGTGTCGGGGGGCCCAGAGACCCAGTACTTC. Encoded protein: CASSLVSGGPETQYF.

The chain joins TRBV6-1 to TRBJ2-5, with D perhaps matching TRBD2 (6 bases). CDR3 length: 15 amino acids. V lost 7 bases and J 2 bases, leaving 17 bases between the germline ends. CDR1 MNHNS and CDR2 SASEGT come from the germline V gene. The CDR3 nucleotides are TGTGCCAGCACCCTGTCGGTGCGGGGTCAAGAGACCCAGTACTTC. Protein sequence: CASTLSVRGQETQYF.

In DNA form, the CDR3 reads TGTGCCAGCAGCTTATTAAGCGGCAATGAGCAGTTCTTC. It specifies CASSLLSGNEQFF. This chain connects TRBV9 to TRBJ2-1; a weak D match, TRBD2 (5 bases). This CDR3 is built from 13 residues. Trimming stripped 4 bases from V and 6 bases from J, with 11 bases between. Per germline, CDR1 SGDLS and CDR2 YYNGEE.

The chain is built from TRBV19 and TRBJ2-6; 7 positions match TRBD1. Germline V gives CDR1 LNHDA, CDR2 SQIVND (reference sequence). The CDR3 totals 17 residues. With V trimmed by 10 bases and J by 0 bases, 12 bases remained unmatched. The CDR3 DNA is TGTGCCACTAAGACAGGGTTAACGGGCTCTGGGGCCAACGTCCTGACTTTC. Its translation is CATKTGLTGSGANVLTF.

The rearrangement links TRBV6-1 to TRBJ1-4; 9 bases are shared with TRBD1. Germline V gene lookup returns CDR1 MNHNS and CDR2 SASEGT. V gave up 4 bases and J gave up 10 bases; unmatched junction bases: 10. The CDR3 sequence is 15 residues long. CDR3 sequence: CASSAKRQGVGKLFF. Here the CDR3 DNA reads TGTGCCAGCAGTGCAAAAAGACAGGGGGTGGGAAAACTGTTTTTT.

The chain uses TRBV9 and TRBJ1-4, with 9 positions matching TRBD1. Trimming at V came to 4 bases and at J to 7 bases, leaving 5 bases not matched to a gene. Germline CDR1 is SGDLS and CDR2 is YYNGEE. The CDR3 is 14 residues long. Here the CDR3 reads CASSQGQGSEKLFF. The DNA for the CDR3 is TGTGCCAGCAGCCAGGGACAGGGTTCTGAAAAACTGTTTTTT.

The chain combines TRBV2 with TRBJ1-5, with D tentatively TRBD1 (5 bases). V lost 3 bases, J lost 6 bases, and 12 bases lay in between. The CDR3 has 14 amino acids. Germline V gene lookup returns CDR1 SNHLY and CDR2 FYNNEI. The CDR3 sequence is CASSEAGSPQPQHF. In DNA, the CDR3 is TGTGCCAGCAGTGAGGCAGGGTCCCCTCAGCCCCAGCATTTT. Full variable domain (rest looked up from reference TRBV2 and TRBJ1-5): EPEVTQTPSHQVTQMGQEVILRCVPISNHLYFYWYRQILGQKVEFLVSFYNNEISEKSEIFDDQFSVERPDGSNFTLKIRSTKLEDSAMYFCASSEAGSPQPQHFGDGTRLSIL.

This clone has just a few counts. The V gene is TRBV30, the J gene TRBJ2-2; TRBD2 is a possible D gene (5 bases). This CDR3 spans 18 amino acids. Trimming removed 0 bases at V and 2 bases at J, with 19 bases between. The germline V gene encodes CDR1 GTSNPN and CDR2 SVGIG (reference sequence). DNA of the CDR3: TGTGCCTGGAGTGTACTGAGGGCAGACTACATAAACACCGGGGAGCTGTTTTTT. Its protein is CAWSVLRADYINTGELFF.

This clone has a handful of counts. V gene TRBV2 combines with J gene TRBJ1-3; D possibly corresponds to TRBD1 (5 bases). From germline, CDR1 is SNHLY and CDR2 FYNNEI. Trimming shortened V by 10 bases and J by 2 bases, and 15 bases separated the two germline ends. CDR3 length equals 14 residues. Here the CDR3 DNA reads TGTGCCACCTCCCGGGGGGGGACTGGAAACACCATATATTTT. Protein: CATSRGGTGNTIYF.

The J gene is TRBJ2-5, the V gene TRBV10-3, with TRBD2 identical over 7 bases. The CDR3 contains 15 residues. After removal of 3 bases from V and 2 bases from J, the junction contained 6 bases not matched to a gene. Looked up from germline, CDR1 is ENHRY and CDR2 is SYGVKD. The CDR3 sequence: CAISEPSGLQETQYF. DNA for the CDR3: TGTGCCATCAGTGAACCTAGCGGCCTTCAAGAGACCCAGTACTTC.

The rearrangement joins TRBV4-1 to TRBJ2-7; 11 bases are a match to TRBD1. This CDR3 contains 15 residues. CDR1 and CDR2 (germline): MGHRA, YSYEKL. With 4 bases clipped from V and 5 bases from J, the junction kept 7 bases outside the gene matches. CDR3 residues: CASSLSRDRGNEQYF. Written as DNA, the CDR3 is TGCGCCAGCAGCCTCAGCCGGGACAGGGGGAACGAGCAGTACTTC.

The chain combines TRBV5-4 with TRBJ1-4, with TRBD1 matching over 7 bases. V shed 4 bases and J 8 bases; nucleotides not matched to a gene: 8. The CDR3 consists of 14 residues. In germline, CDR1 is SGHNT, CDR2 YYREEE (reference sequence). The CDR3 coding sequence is TGTGCCAGCAGCCCTGGGACAGCTTGGGAAAAACTGTTTTTT. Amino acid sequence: CASSPGTAWEKLFF.

CDR3 DNA sequence: TGTGCCAGCAGCTCCCAGCGGGGCCAAGAGACCCAGTACTTC. Translated: CASSSQRGQETQYF. The chain joins TRBV7-2 to TRBJ2-5; 7 bases fit TRBD2. This CDR3 has 14 residues. Germline CDR1 and CDR2: SGHTA and FQGNSA. V shed 4 bases, J shed 1 base, and the junction held 3 bases outside the gene matches.

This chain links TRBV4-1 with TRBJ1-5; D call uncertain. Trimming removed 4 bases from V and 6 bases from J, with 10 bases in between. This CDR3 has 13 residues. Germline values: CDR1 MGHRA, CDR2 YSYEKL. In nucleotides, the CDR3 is TGCGCCAGCAGCCTCGGGAGTATTCAGCCCCAGCATTTT. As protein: CASSLGSIQPQHF.

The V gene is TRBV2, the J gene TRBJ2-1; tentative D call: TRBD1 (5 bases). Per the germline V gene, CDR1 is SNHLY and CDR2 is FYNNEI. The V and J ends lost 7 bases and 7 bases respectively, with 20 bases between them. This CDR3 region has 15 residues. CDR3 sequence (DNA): TGTGCCAGCAAGGGCATGCGGCAGGGCCAGAATGAGCAGTTCTTC. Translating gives CASKGMRQGQNEQFF.

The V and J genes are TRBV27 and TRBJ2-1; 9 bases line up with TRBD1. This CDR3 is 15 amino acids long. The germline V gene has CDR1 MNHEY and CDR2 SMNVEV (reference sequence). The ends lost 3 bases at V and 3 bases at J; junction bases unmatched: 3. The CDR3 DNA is TGTGCCAGCAGTTTCTCGACAGGGGGCTACAATGAGCAGTTCTTC. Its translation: CASSFSTGGYNEQFF.

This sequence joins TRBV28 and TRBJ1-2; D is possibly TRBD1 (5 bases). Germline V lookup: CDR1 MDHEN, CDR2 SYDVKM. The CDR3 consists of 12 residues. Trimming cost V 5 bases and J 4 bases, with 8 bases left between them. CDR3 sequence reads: CASSPQGYGYTF. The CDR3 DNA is TGTGCCAGCAGTCCCCAGGGCTATGGCTACACCTTC.

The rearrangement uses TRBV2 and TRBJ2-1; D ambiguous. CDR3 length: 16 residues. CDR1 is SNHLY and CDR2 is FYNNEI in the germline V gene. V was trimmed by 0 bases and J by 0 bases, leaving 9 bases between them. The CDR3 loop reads CASSEALPSSYNEQFF. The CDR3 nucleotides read TGTGCCAGCAGTGAAGCGCTTCCCAGCTCCTACAATGAGCAGTTCTTC.

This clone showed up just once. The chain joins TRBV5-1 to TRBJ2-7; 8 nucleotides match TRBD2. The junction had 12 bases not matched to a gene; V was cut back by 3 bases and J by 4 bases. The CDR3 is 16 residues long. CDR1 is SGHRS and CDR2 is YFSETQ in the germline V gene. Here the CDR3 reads CASSSGGSGGGYEQYF. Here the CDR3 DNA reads TGCGCCAGCAGCTCCGGGGGAAGCGGGGGCGGATACGAGCAGTACTTC.

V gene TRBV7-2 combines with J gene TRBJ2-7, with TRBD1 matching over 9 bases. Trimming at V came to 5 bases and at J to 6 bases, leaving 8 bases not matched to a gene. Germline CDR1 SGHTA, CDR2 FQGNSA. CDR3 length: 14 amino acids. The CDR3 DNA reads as TGTGCCAGCAGCCGAACCGGGACAGGGCTCGAGCAGTACTTC. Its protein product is CASSRTGTGLEQYF.

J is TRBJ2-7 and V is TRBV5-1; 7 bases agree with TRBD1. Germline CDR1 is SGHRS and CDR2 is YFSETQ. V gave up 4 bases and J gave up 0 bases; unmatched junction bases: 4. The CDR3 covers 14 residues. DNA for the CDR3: TGCGCCAGCAGCATAGACAGGGTCTCCTACGAGCAGTACTTC. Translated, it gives CASSIDRVSYEQYF.

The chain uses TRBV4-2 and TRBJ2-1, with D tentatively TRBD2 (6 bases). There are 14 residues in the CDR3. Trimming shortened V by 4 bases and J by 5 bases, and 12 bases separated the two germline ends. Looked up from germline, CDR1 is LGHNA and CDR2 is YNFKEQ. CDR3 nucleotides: TGTGCCAGCAGCCCCCGGACTATACACAATGAGCAGTTCTTC. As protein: CASSPRTIHNEQFF.

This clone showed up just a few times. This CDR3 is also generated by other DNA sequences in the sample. The CDR3 reads CASSLNQPQHF. As DNA, the CDR3 is TGTGCCAGCAGCCTTAATCAGCCCCAGCATTTT. This chain links TRBV2 with TRBJ1-5; D unclear. The CDR3 covers 11 residues. V shed 6 bases and J shed 4 bases, with 4 bases lying between them. Looked up from germline, CDR1 is SNHLY and CDR2 is FYNNEI.

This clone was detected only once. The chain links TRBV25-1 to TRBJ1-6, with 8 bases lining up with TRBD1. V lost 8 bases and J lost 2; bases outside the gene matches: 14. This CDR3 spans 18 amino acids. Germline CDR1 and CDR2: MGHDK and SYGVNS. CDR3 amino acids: CASETGVSSQAYNSPLHF. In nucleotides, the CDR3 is TGTGCCAGCGAGACAGGGGTCTCCAGCCAAGCCTATAATTCACCCCTCCACTTT. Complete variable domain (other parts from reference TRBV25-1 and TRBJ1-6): EADIYQTPRYLVIGTGKKITLECSQTMGHDKMYWYQQDPGMELHLIHYSYGVNSTEKGDLSSESTVSRIRTEHFPLTLESARPSHTSQYLCASETGVSSQAYNSPLHFGNGTRLTVT.

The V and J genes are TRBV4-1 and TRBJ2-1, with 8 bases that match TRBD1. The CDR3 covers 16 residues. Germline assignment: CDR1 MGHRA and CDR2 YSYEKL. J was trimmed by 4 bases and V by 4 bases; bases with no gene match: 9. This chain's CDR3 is CASSRMGQARYNEQFF. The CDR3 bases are TGCGCCAGCAGCCGGATGGGACAGGCTAGGTACAATGAGCAGTTCTTC.

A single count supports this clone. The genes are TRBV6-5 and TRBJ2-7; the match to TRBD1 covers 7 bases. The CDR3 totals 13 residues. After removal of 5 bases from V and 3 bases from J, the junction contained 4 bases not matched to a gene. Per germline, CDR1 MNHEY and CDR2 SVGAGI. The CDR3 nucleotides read TGTGCCAGCAGTCCGACAGGGAACTACGAGCAGTACTTC. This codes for CASSPTGNYEQYF.

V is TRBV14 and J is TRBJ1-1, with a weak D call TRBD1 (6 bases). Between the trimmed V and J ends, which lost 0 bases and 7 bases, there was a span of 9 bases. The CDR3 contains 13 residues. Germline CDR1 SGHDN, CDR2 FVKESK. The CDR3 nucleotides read TGTGCCAGCAGCCAAGACCTGGACAGTGAAGCTTTCTTT. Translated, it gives CASSQDLDSEAFF.